This T cell receptor (beta chain) was obtained from a study of blood T cell dynamics during melanoma immunotherapy. Looked up from germline, CDR1 is GTSNPN and CDR2 is SVGIG (reference sequence). There are 12 residues in the CDR3. The germline V and J ends were trimmed by 1 base and 7 bases, with 8 bases remaining between them. Assay used: immunoSEQ multiplex PCR; TCRdb lists only in-frame clones, some missing. The table has approximately 28,000 clones, approximately 88% seen once; the top ten hold 9% to 12%. This sample's time point: week 3, after first cycle of checkpoint inhibitor. The rearrangement uses TRBV30 and TRBJ2-1, with D unresolved. This TCR derives from a human donor with melanoma. The input for sequencing was blood, taken from a patient treated with checkpoint blockade. CDR3 sequence reads: CAWSAAENEQFF. CDR3 nucleotides: TGTGCCTGGAGTGCGGCGGAAAATGAGCAGTTCTTC.